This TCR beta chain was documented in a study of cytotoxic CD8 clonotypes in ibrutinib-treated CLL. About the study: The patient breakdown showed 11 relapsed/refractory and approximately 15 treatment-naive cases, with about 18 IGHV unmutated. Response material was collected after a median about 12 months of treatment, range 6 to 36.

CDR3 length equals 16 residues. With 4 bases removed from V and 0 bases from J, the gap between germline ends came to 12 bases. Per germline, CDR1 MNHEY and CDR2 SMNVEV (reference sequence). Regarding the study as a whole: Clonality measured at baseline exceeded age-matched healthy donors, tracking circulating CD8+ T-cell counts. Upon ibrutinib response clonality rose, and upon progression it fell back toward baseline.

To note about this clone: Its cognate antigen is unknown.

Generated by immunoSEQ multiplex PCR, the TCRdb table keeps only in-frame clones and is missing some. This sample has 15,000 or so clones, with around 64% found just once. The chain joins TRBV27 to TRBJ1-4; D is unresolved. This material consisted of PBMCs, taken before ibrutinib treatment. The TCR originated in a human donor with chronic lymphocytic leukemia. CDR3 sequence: CASSSSGIATNEKLFF. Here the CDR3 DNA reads TGTGCCAGCAGTTCCTCTGGCATTGCAACTAATGAAAAACTGTTTTTT.